This T cell receptor beta chain appears in the sequencing data of a study of PD-1 blockade in classical Hodgkin lymphoma. Points from the study as a whole: Compared with healthy donors, newly diagnosed patients reportedly showed lower baseline TCR diversity.

Method: immunoSEQ multiplex PCR; TCRdb's copy keeps in-frame clones and lacks some. The table has approximately 65,000 clones, more than 80% seen once. CDR1 SEHNR and CDR2 FQNEAQ come from the germline V gene (reference sequence). CDR3 length: 15 residues. The trim removed 5 bases at V and 3 bases at J, leaving 7 bases unmatched. Regarding this clone: The antigen remains unidentified.

This sample's time point: cycle 4 day 1 (C4D1), after five to seven weeks of nivolumab. Exposure to brentuximab vedotin varied, and each patient had relapsed following autologous stem cell transplantation. The chain joins TRBV7-9 to TRBJ2-1, with 7 bases identical to TRBD2. This sequence originates from a human donor with classical Hodgkin lymphoma. The sequenced sample was peripheral blood mononuclear cells (PBMCs), obtained before the fourth cycle of nivolumab. Here the CDR3 reads CASSPGLINYNEQFF. The CDR3 nucleotides are TGTGCCAGCAGCCCGGGACTAATTAACTACAATGAGCAGTTCTTC.